This is a list of T cell receptor beta chains from one sample in a study of blood T cell repertoires in COVID-19. Only in-frame clones appear in the TCRdb table, and some are missing; sequencing was by immunoSEQ multiplex PCR. The sample gives 90,000 to 100,000 clones, around 88% of which show up once; around 18% is in the top ten. Sequenced: peripheral blood. These receptors were collected from a woman aged 55-70 years with COVID-19, enrolled during active disease. Both conserved end residues are part of each CDR3. Fields, in order: D gene, V gene, clone size, J gene, CDR3 protein, CDR3 DNA. A D gene is named only where the DNA matches it firmly. Some rows have no size entry. The others give once, few or many, or a class for an expanded clone.

TRBD1	TRBV10-3	.	TRBJ1-5	CAISQDRDNQPQHF	TGTGCCATCAGCCAAGACAGGGACAATCAGCCCCAGCATTTT
.	TRBV3-1/TRBV3-2	.	TRBJ1-1	CASSPPGAEAFF	TGTGCCAGCAGCCCGCCGGGGGCTGAAGCTTTCTTT
.	TRBV4-3	.	TRBJ1-2	CASSPGGPYGYTF	TGCGCCAGCAGCCCGGGCGGGCCCTATGGCTACACCTTC
TRBD1	TRBV9	.	TRBJ1-4	CASSMTGDNEKLFF	TGTGCCAGCAGCATGACAGGGGATAATGAAAAACTGTTTTTT
.	TRBV11-2	.	TRBJ1-5	CASSLAGSNQPQHF	TGTGCCAGCAGCTTAGCAGGGAGCAATCAGCCCCAGCATTTT
.	TRBV19	.	TRBJ2-3	CASKQGGTDTQYF	TGTGCCAGTAAACAGGGAGGCACAGATACGCAGTATTTT
.	TRBV7-9	.	TRBJ1-3	CASSLEQRGNTIYF	TGTGCCAGCAGCTTAGAACAGAGAGGAAACACCATATATTTT
TRBD1	TRBV6-5	.	TRBJ1-6	CASEGQGPLHF	TGTGCCAGCGAGGGACAGGGGCCCCTCCACTTT
.	TRBV9	.	TRBJ2-6	CASSASRPSGANVLTF	TGTGCCAGCAGCGCTTCCAGGCCCTCTGGGGCCAACGTCCTGACTTTC
.	TRBV7-6	.	TRBJ1-1	CASSRTEGTEAFF	TGTGCCAGCAGCCGGACAGAGGGCACTGAAGCTTTCTTT
TRBD2	TRBV27	.	TRBJ2-5	CASKYSPLAGGRETQYF	TGTGCCAGTAAATATAGCCCCCTAGCGGGGGGGCGGGAGACCCAGTACTTC
TRBD1	TRBV9	.	TRBJ2-7	CASSTGQGGEQYF	TGTGCCAGCAGCACGGGACAGGGCGGCGAGCAGTACTTC
.	TRBV29-1	.	TRBJ2-3	CSVEGGGTGNTDTQYF	TGCAGCGTTGAAGGGGGAGGGACAGGTAACACAGATACGCAGTATTTT
TRBD2	TRBV10-3	.	TRBJ2-7	CAIRSTSGGYEQYF	TGTGCCATCAGATCGACTAGCGGGGGCTACGAGCAGTACTTC
.	TRBV4-2	.	TRBJ2-7	CASSQDTQAYEQYF	TGTGCCAGCAGCCAAGATACACAGGCCTACGAGCAGTACTTC
.	TRBV11-2	.	TRBJ2-1	CASSSPRGGNEQFF	TGTGCCAGCAGCTCCCCAAGGGGGGGGAATGAGCAGTTCTTC
TRBD1	TRBV4-2	.	TRBJ1-2	CASSQGSDRVYGYTF	TGTGCCAGCAGCCAAGGATCCGACAGGGTCTATGGCTACACCTTC
.	TRBV4-2	once	TRBJ1-1	CASSPNVGLNTEAFF	TGTGCCAGCAGCCCGAACGTTGGCCTGAACACTGAAGCTTTCTTT
TRBD1	TRBV19	.	TRBJ1-5	CASSIGGGDIQPQHF	TGTGCCAGTAGTATTGGAGGGGGCGATATCCAGCCCCAGCATTTT
.	TRBV19	.	TRBJ1-2	CASSIEGGTSYYGYTF	TGTGCCAGTAGTATAGAAGGAGGGACTTCTTACTATGGCTACACCTTC
TRBD1	TRBV18	.	TRBJ2-1	CASSQTGTGFNEQFF	TGTGCCAGCTCACAGACCGGGACAGGGTTTAATGAGCAGTTCTTC
.	TRBV11-2	.	TRBJ2-5	CASSQSVGAQYF	TGTGCCAGCAGCCAATCCGTGGGCGCCCAGTACTTC
TRBD1	TRBV28	.	TRBJ1-2	CASSLQGEGYTF	TGTGCCAGCAGTCTACAGGGGGAAGGCTACACCTTC
.	TRBV7-9	.	TRBJ2-7	CASSSGGGRNEQYF	TGTGCCAGCAGCTCAGGGGGAGGAAGGAACGAGCAGTACTTC
TRBD2	TRBV7-2	.	TRBJ2-7	CASSLAPGGGYEQYF	TGTGCCAGCAGCTTAGCCCCTGGCGGGGGCTACGAGCAGTACTTC
TRBD1	TRBV28	.	TRBJ1-6	CASSSLDRDNSPLHF	TGTGCCAGCAGTTCCTTGGACAGGGATAATTCACCCCTCCACTTT
TRBD1	TRBV4-3	.	TRBJ2-7	CASSQGTGRSYEQYF	TGCGCCAGCAGCCAAGGGACAGGGCGCTCCTACGAGCAGTACTTC
.	TRBV7-8	.	TRBJ2-5	CASSLSSETQYF	TGTGCCAGCAGCTTATCGTCCGAGACCCAGTACTTC
.	TRBV19	.	TRBJ1-1	CASRLGRGSTEAFF	TGTGCCAGTAGGCTAGGCCGGGGGTCGACTGAAGCTTTCTTT
TRBD1	TRBV30	.	TRBJ2-6	CAWNRDRVPGANVLTF	TGTGCCTGGAACCGGGACAGGGTGCCAGGGGCCAACGTCCTGACTTTC
TRBD1	TRBV4-1	.	TRBJ1-1	CASSQDLARGRTEAFF	TGCGCCAGCAGCCAAGATTTGGCCAGGGGGAGGACTGAAGCTTTCTTT
TRBD2	TRBV6-6	.	TRBJ2-3	CASTPAGGTDTQYF	TGTGCCAGCACCCCCGCGGGGGGCACAGATACGCAGTATTTT
.	TRBV28	.	TRBJ2-3	CASTGTWADTQYF	TGTGCCAGCACCGGGACTTGGGCAGATACGCAGTATTTT
.	TRBV7-2	.	TRBJ2-7	CASSFGQTYEQYF	TGTGCCAGCAGCTTTGGACAGACCTACGAGCAGTACTTC
TRBD1	TRBV19	.	TRBJ2-7	CASSPLGTGLEQYF	TGTGCCAGTAGTCCGCTCGGGACAGGGCTCGAGCAGTACTTC
TRBD1	TRBV28	.	TRBJ1-4	CASRFGTANEKLFF	TGTGCCAGCAGATTTGGGACAGCTAATGAAAAACTGTTTTTT